Only a few counts were recorded for the clone carrying this T cell receptor beta chain. This sample stems from a study of response to subunit inactivated influenza vaccine. TCRdb re-called the RT-PCR reads with MiXCR, one entry per CDR3 protein. Here the sample spans a few hundred thousand distinct CDR3 sequences, about 15% being singletons. The CDR3 contains 17 residues. The germline V gene has CDR1 LGHDT and CDR2 YNNKEL (reference sequence). Trimming removed 1 base at V and 4 bases at J, with 17 bases between. The gene calls are TRBV3-1 and TRBJ2-1; D may be TRBD1 or TRBD2 (5 bases each). The sequence was collected from a man aged 50 or older who received an inactivated influenza vaccine. This specimen consisted of PBMCs from blood, obtained 12 days after vaccination. CDR3 amino acids: CASSQGGPYESYNEQFF. Written as DNA, the CDR3 is TGTGCCAGCAGCCAAGGGGGACCCTATGAGTCGTACAATGAGCAGTTCTTC.